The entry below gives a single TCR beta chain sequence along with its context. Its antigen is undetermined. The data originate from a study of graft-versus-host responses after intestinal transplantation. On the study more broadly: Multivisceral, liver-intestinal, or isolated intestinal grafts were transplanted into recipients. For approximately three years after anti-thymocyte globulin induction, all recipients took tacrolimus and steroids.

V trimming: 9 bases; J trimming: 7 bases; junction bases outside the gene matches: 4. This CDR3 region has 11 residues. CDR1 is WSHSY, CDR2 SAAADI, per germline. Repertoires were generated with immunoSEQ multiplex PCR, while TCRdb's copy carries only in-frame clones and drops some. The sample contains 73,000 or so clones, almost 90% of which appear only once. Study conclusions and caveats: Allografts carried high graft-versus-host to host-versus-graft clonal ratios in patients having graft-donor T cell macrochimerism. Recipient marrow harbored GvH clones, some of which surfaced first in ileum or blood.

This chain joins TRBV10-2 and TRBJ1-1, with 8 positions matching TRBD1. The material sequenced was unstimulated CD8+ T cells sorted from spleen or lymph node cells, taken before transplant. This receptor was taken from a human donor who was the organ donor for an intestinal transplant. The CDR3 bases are TGCGCCAGTAGGACAGGGATTGAAGCTTTCTTT. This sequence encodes CASRTGIEAFF.